The 27 T cell receptor beta chains presented below share a single source sample, sequenced in a study of T cells expressing NK-cell markers. After re-calling the 5' RACE reads, TCRdb lists one entry per CDR3 protein, DNA absent. This listing includes about 460,000 distinct CDR3 sequences. Sequenced: blood T cells: a sorted CD56 or NKG2C T cell subset, CD4+ or CD8+ T cells, or bulk PBMC T cells (not recorded which). The receptor source for this set is a woman between 50 and 59 years old in good health.

The chain employs TRBV20-1 and TRBJ2-5; the TCRdb call, TRBD1, lacks DNA for checking. CDR1 is DFQATT and CDR2 is SNEGSKA in the germline V gene (reference sequence). This CDR3 region has 13 residues. The CDR3 spells CSALGQFRETQYF.

The CDR3 is CASSLSVATSIQYF. The rearrangement links TRBV28 to TRBJ2-4; checking the TCRdb D call of TRBD2 is not possible without DNA. Germline lookup yields CDR1 MDHEN and CDR2 SYDVKM. CDR3 size: 14 residues.

This chain joins TRBV12-3 or TRBV12-4 and TRBJ2-1; TCRdb reports TRBD2, a call that lacks DNA to check it against. The CDR3 has 18 residues. CDR3 amino acids: CASSFTTGGPFFGDEQFF.

This chain connects TRBV3-1 to TRBJ2-3; TCRdb's assignment of TRBD2 cannot be checked, as there is no DNA. CDR3 size: 18 residues. Germline CDR1 is LGHDT and CDR2 is YNNKEL (reference sequence). The CDR3 reads CASSQERLAGGRTDTQYF.

The genes are TRBV3-1 and TRBJ2-5. CDR1 and CDR2 from the germline V gene are LGHDT and YNNKEL (reference sequence). The CDR3 runs to 15 residues. The CDR3 region is CASSQAWQHRETQYF.

The CDR3 here is CASSLNANRATEAFF. The chain carries TRBV12-3 or TRBV12-4 and TRBJ1-1. The CDR3 is 15 amino acids.

The chain carries TRBV4-2 and TRBJ2-1; the TCRdb call, TRBD2, lacks DNA for checking. The CDR3 totals 16 residues. Germline CDR1 LGHNA, CDR2 YNFKEQ. The CDR3 here is CASSQDGFGGLSEQFF.

The V gene is TRBV5-1, the J gene TRBJ2-1; TCRdb's D call, TRBD1, is unchecked because there is no DNA. CDR1 and CDR2 from the germline V gene are SGHRS and YFSETQ. The CDR3 spans 16 residues. The CDR3 is CASSFNTGQGYNEQFF.

The chain combines TRBV27 with TRBJ1-2; the TCRdb call, TRBD1, lacks DNA for checking. Germline lookup yields CDR1 MNHEY and CDR2 SMNVEV (reference sequence). The CDR3 runs 12 residues. CDR3 amino acids: CASRTAGGGYTF.

The chain combines TRBV20-1 with TRBJ2-2. This CDR3 is built from 14 residues. CDR1 and CDR2 (germline): DFQATT, SNEGSKA (reference sequence). The chain's CDR3 is CSARVPTGSGELFF.

V and J are TRBV6-5 and TRBJ2-7. The CDR3 totals 14 residues. CDR1 is MNHEY, CDR2 SVGAGI, per germline. CDR3 loop: CASSYLGASYEQYF.

The genes are TRBV12-3 or TRBV12-4 and TRBJ2-1; absent DNA, TCRdb's TRBD1 call cannot be checked. This CDR3 spans 16 amino acids. The CDR3 loop is CASSLLASGPGTEQFF.

The J gene is TRBJ2-3, the V gene TRBV12-3 or TRBV12-4; as DNA is missing, the TRBD2 call by TCRdb cannot be tested. The CDR3 spans 16 residues. The CDR3 loop reads CASSFMASGTSDTQYF.

V gene TRBV29-1 combines with J gene TRBJ1-1; the TRBD1 assignment by TCRdb is unverifiable without DNA. CDR3 size: 15 residues. CDR1 is SQVTM, CDR2 ANQGSEA, per germline. This chain's CDR3 is CSATVGTGGRTEAFF.

The chain combines TRBV29-1 with TRBJ2-5; lacking DNA, the TRBD2 call made by TCRdb goes unchecked. CDR3 size: 17 residues. The germline CDR1 and CDR2 sequences are SQVTM and ANQGSEA. CDR3 loop: CSVGPLAGAITRGTQYF.

The V and J genes are TRBV5-1 and TRBJ2-5; there is no DNA to check the TCRdb D call of TRBD2. The CDR3 consists of 16 residues. Germline V gene lookup returns CDR1 SGHRS and CDR2 YFSETQ. The CDR3 loop is CASSLGASGRQETQYF.

The genes are TRBV10-1 and TRBJ1-1; TCRdb's D gene call, TRBD1, goes unchecked for lack of DNA. CDR1 is WNHNN, CDR2 SYGVQD, per germline (reference sequence). CDR3 size: 14 residues. This chain's CDR3 is CASSESTTGTEAFF.

The V call is TRBV5-1, the J call TRBJ2-3; the D gene TCRdb calls, TRBD2, cannot be checked with no DNA. Per germline, CDR1 SGHRS and CDR2 YFSETQ. CDR3 length: 16 residues. The CDR3 sequence is CASSLGSGGPSDTQYF.

This chain uses TRBV20-1 with TRBJ1-1; TCRdb names TRBD1, which stays unverified in the absence of DNA. Germline V gives CDR1 DFQATT, CDR2 SNEGSKA (reference sequence). The CDR3 length is 14 residues. CDR3 in amino acids: CSASLGQTNTEAFF.

The V gene is TRBV5-5, the J gene TRBJ2-1; the TCRdb call, TRBD1, lacks DNA for checking. Germline assignment: CDR1 SGHKS and CDR2 YYEKEE (reference sequence). The CDR3 is 17 amino acids. CDR3 amino acids: CASSLGGISSSYNEQFF.

The rearrangement uses TRBV7-9 and TRBJ2-7; TCRdb proposes TRBD1, but this gene call is untestable without DNA. The CDR3 extends over 15 amino acids. CDR1 SEHNR and CDR2 FQNEAQ come from the germline V gene (reference sequence). The CDR3: CASSFSLAFRDSEYF.

This rearrangement joins TRBV28 to TRBJ2-1; as DNA is missing, the TRBD2 call by TCRdb cannot be tested. CDR3 size: 11 residues. From germline, CDR1 is MDHEN and CDR2 SYDVKM. The CDR3 protein is CASSFGTRSVF.

The V gene is TRBV4-2, the J gene TRBJ1-1; TCRdb calls TRBD1, which cannot be checked without DNA. The CDR3 contains 17 residues. Germline V lookup: CDR1 LGHNA, CDR2 YNFKEQ. CDR3 amino acids: CASSQDMAGGKNTEAFF.

V gene TRBV20-1 combines with J gene TRBJ2-3. Germline loops: CDR1 DFQATT, CDR2 SNEGSKA (reference sequence). The CDR3 is 14 residues long. Here the CDR3 reads CSARDRRLTDTQYF.

The chain recombines TRBV5-5 with TRBJ2-3; there is no DNA to check the TCRdb D call of TRBD2. Germline V gene data show CDR1 as SGHKS and CDR2 as YYEKEE (reference sequence). The CDR3 spans 13 residues. CDR3 amino acids: CASSPSGADTQYF. The whole variable domain, remainder taken from reference TRBV5-5 and TRBJ2-3, is DAGVTQSPTHLIKTRGQQVTLRCSPISGHKSVSWYQQVLGQGPQFIFQYYEKEERGRGNFPDRFSARQFPNYSSELNVNALLLGDSALYLCASSPSGADTQYFGPGTRLTVL.

The chain uses TRBV4-1 and TRBJ2-4. The germline V gene encodes CDR1 MGHRA and CDR2 YSYEKL. CDR3 length equals 15 residues. This CDR3 reads CASSYQSLAKNIQYF.

CDR3 region: CAISQTGETEAFF. The chain is built from TRBV10-3 and TRBJ1-1; TCRdb selects TRBD1, and the lack of DNA leaves this call unchecked. Germline values: CDR1 ENHRY, CDR2 SYGVKD. This CDR3 has 13 residues.